This T cell receptor (beta chain) was found in a study of tumor-infiltrating lymphocytes in primary liver carcinoma. The CDR3 is 13 amino acids. The germline V and J ends were trimmed by 6 bases and 5 bases, with 13 bases remaining between them. Blood RNA came from unsorted whole blood; germline DNA was also extracted. None of the patients had received treatment, and all had chronic HBV infection. Using a constant-region primer together with ProtoScript II reverse transcriptase, TCR beta cDNA was made from around 500 ng of total RNA. The TCR beta library was amplified through three nested multiplex PCR rounds in a modified ARM-PCR procedure. A C-beta reverse primer was combined with TRBV1-TRBV30 forward primers in the first two PCR rounds, and each round had 10 cycles. TCRdb reanalysed the multiplex PCR reads using MiXCR and keeps one entry per CDR3 protein. The data show just over 300,000 distinct CDR3 sequences, 45% to 70% seen once.

Regarding this clonotype: The conserved closing phenylalanine or tryptophan is absent in this CDR3, likely reflecting a read error.

V gene TRBV12-3 or TRBV12-4 combines with J gene TRBJ2-5, with a tentative D call TRBD1 (6 bases). The origin of this receptor is a woman in her thirties with primary liver carcinoma and hepatitis B virus infection. The sample taken for sequencing was peripheral blood. The CDR3 bases are TGTGCCAGCAGACCGACAGGTCGGGAGACCCAGTACTTA. Its protein product is CASRPTGRETQYL.